This T cell receptor beta chain came from a study of cytotoxic CD8 clonotypes in ibrutinib-treated CLL. This CDR3 is 16 amino acids long. With V trimmed by 5 bases and J by 5 bases, 11 bases remained unmatched. CDR1 PRHDT and CDR2 FYEKMQ come from the germline V gene (reference sequence). Points on this clone: What it binds is unknown.

The data were produced by immunoSEQ multiplex PCR, yet TCRdb's version contains in-frame clones alone and is incomplete. The sample has 200,000 to 250,000 clones; roughly 79% are singletons. Study-wide results and limits: The public clonotypes identified were infrequent and showed contraction or stability on treatment.

The input for sequencing was PBMCs, taken after 12 months of ibrutinib treatment. This TCR derives from a human donor with chronic lymphocytic leukemia. The V and J genes are TRBV13 and TRBJ2-5; TRBD2 agrees at 10 bases. The CDR3 DNA reads TGTGCCAGCAGCGCTGCGGGACTAGCGCGGGGGGAGACCCAGTACTTC. Translating it yields CASSAAGLARGETQYF.